Described below is a single TCR beta chain sequence and its context. This same CDR3 is encoded by further DNA sequences in the sample. Some clones are missing from TCRdb's copy, which holds only in-frame ones; the method was immunoSEQ multiplex PCR. The sample yields 100,000 to 150,000 clones, over 75% seen once. This entry belongs to a study of control samples from healthy donors and cancer patients. CDR3 size: 16 residues. J lost 0 bases, V lost 4 bases, and 5 bases had no gene match. Germline V lookup: CDR1 LNHDA, CDR2 SQIVND (reference sequence). Sequenced sample: blood. The TCR sequence derives from a man in his sixties in good health. The chain couples TRBV19 to TRBJ1-5, with 8 bases identical to TRBD1. CDR3 loop: CASSTGGGYSNQPQHF. CDR3 nucleotides: TGTGCCAGTAGTACAGGGGGCGGTTATAGCAATCAGCCCCAGCATTTT.